Listed below are T cell receptor beta chains from one sample, sequenced in a study of cytomegalovirus exposure and HLA in healthy donors. Produced via immunoSEQ multiplex PCR; TCRdb's table is partial and in-frame only. The sample has some 84,000 clones; around three fifths are singletons. Sequencing input: PBMCs. All receptors derive from a woman between 40 and 55 years old in good health and CMV-seropositive. Both conserved end residues are part of each CDR3. D genes are given only for firm matches. Rows may omit the clone size; those that give it use once, few, many or a size class.

D gene	clone size	V gene	J gene	CDR3 protein	CDR3 DNA
NA	NA	TRBV6-1	TRBJ2-7	CASHLPAYEQYF	TGTGCCAGCCATCTCCCGGCCTACGAGCAGTACTTC
TRBD2	NA	TRBV2	TRBJ2-2	CASRGTSGRETGELFF	TGTGCCAGCAGGGGAACTAGCGGGAGGGAAACCGGGGAGCTGTTTTTT
NA	NA	TRBV9	TRBJ1-1	CASSVSREGNTEAFF	TGTGCCAGCAGCGTTTCCCGGGAAGGGAACACCGAAGCTTTCTTT
NA	few	TRBV5-6	TRBJ2-7	CASSLVQSYEQYF	TGTGCCAGCAGCTTGGTTCAGTCCTACGAGCAGTACTTC
TRBD1	NA	TRBV28	TRBJ1-2	CASSLAQGAFGYTF	TGTGCCAGCAGTTTAGCACAGGGGGCATTTGGCTACACCTTC
NA	few	TRBV27	TRBJ1-5	CASSPRTVNQPQHF	TGTGCCAGCAGTCCTAGGACAGTGAATCAGCCCCAGCATTTT
NA	once	TRBV30	TRBJ2-5	CAWSVLETQYF	TGTGCCTGGAGTGTACTCGAGACCCAGTACTTC
NA	NA	TRBV7-9	TRBJ2-6	CASSLVRSGANVLTF	TGTGCCAGCAGCTTAGTGAGGTCAGGGGCCAACGTCCTGACTTTC
NA	NA	TRBV7-9	TRBJ1-2	CASSLEDRRYTF	TGTGCCAGCAGCCTGGAGGACAGACGCTACACCTTC
TRBD1	NA	TRBV5-4	TRBJ1-1	CASSFGQGNTEAFF	TGTGCCAGCAGCTTTGGACAGGGGAACACTGAAGCTTTCTTT
TRBD1	NA	TRBV18	TRBJ2-2	CASSPTGDPGTGELFF	TGTGCCAGCTCCCCGACAGGGGACCCGGGCACCGGGGAGCTGTTTTTT
TRBD1	NA	TRBV27	TRBJ1-1	CASRTGQGRTEAFF	TGTGCCAGCAGGACCGGACAGGGTAGGACTGAAGCTTTCTTT
NA	NA	TRBV27	TRBJ2-2	CASSLSGASNTGELFF	TGTGCCAGCAGTTTATCAGGGGCATCGAACACCGGGGAGCTGTTTTTT
NA	few	TRBV28	TRBJ2-6	CASSLTGSGANVLTF	TGTGCCAGCAGTTTAACGGGGTCTGGGGCCAACGTCCTGACTTTC
TRBD1	NA	TRBV27	TRBJ2-7	CASSRGQGALGEQYF	TGTGCCAGCAGTAGGGGACAGGGGGCATTGGGCGAGCAGTACTTC
TRBD1	NA	TRBV18	TRBJ2-2	CASSAQGAGELFF	TGTGCCAGCTCAGCACAGGGGGCCGGGGAGCTGTTTTTT
TRBD2	NA	TRBV7-2	TRBJ2-7	CASSLAGTSGGYEQYF	TGTGCCAGCAGCTTAGCAGGGACTAGCGGGGGCTACGAGCAGTACTTC
NA	NA	TRBV18	TRBJ2-7	CASSPSPGYEQYF	TGTGCCAGCTCACCATCTCCAGGGTACGAGCAGTACTTC
NA	NA	TRBV4-3	TRBJ1-1	CASSQVAGLPVTEAFF	TGCGCCAGCAGCCAAGTCGCGGGCCTCCCGGTCACTGAAGCTTTCTTT
NA	NA	TRBV19	TRBJ2-1	CASSIRLVINEQFF	TGTGCCAGTAGTATAAGACTAGTGATCAATGAGCAGTTCTTC
TRBD1	NA	TRBV7-2	TRBJ2-7	CASSAGWDRRYEQYF	TGTGCCAGCTCCGCGGGCTGGGACAGACGATACGAGCAGTACTTC
TRBD1	NA	TRBV4-3	TRBJ1-1	CASSQLSRGQNTEAFF	TGCGCCAGCAGCCAGCTATCCAGGGGGCAGAACACTGAAGCTTTCTTT
NA	few	TRBV30	TRBJ1-2	CAWSRGNTNYGYTF	TGTGCCTGGAGTCGGGGGAACACTAACTATGGCTACACCTTC
NA	NA	TRBV4-1	TRBJ2-5	CASSQADTYQETQYF	TGCGCCAGCAGCCAGGCGGACACCTACCAAGAGACCCAGTACTTC
NA	NA	TRBV6-1	TRBJ2-7	CASRVSGAESYEQYF	TGTGCCAGCAGGGTTTCTGGAGCGGAGTCCTACGAGCAGTACTTC
NA	few	TRBV5-4	TRBJ2-5	CASSSGQIQETQYF	TGTGCCAGCAGCTCGGGACAAATTCAAGAGACCCAGTACTTC
TRBD2	NA	TRBV27	TRBJ2-7	CASSGVASGKRSYEQYF	TGTGCCAGCAGTGGGGTGGCTAGCGGGAAACGCTCCTACGAGCAGTACTTC
TRBD2	NA	TRBV15	TRBJ2-4	CATSPGLAVYQLDIQYF	TGTGCCACCAGCCCGGGACTAGCGGTCTACCAATTGGACATTCAGTACTTC
TRBD2	few	TRBV2	TRBJ2-5	CASSRGTSGQETQYF	TGTGCCAGCAGTAGGGGGACTAGTGGACAAGAGACCCAGTACTTC
TRBD2	NA	TRBV10-2	TRBJ2-1	CASSPGLRVADEQFF	TGCGCCAGCAGCCCGGGACTACGAGTCGCGGATGAGCAGTTCTTC
NA	NA	TRBV30	TRBJ1-5	CAWSVEGNQPQHF	TGTGCCTGGAGTGTAGAGGGAAATCAGCCCCAGCATTTT
NA	NA	TRBV5-1	TRBJ1-4	CASSPQGTNEKLFF	TGCGCCAGCAGCCCACAGGGAACAAATGAAAAACTGTTTTTT
TRBD2	once	TRBV28	TRBJ2-7	CASRRLADYQYEQYF	TGTGCCAGCAGACGACTAGCGGATTATCAATACGAGCAGTACTTC
NA	once	TRBV12-5	TRBJ2-6	CASNRDGANVLTF	TGTGCTAGTAACAGGGACGGGGCCAACGTCCTGACTTTC
TRBD1	NA	TRBV18	TRBJ2-3	CASSPLPGQTQYF	TGTGCCAGCTCACCTCTTCCGGGACAGACGCAGTATTTT
NA	few	TRBV28	TRBJ1-5	CASSLGGGNQPQHF	TGTGCCAGCAGTCTAGGGGGGGGCAATCAGCCCCAGCATTTT
TRBD1	NA	TRBV28	TRBJ2-7	CASARDSPRGEQYF	TGTGCCAGCGCAAGGGACAGCCCCCGGGGAGAGCAGTACTTC
NA	NA	TRBV9	TRBJ1-4	CASSVYIGANEKLFF	TGTGCCAGCAGCGTTTACATAGGAGCTAATGAAAAACTGTTTTTT
NA	few	TRBV5-1	TRBJ2-1	CASSANSGGSYNEQFF	TGCGCCAGCAGCGCGAATAGCGGCGGCTCCTACAATGAGCAGTTCTTC
TRBD1	NA	TRBV18	TRBJ1-4	CASSPGTGYEKLFF	TGTGCCAGCTCACCAGGGACAGGGTATGAAAAACTGTTTTTT
TRBD2	NA	TRBV6-1	TRBJ2-3	CASSSGTRTDTQYF	TGTGCCAGCAGCTCCGGGACTAGGACAGATACGCAGTATTTT
NA	NA	TRBV7-3	TRBJ2-2	CASKEGSNTGELFF	TGTGCCAGCAAAGAGGGTTCGAACACCGGGGAGCTGTTTTTT
TRBD2	NA	TRBV15	TRBJ2-3	CATSPRRREGEAQYF	TGTGCCACCAGCCCCCGACGGCGGGAGGGCGAAGCGCAGTATTTT